Described below is a single T cell receptor (beta chain) sequence and its context. T cells were sequenced at a targeted depth of 1 in 200,000 to 1 in 1 million. TCRdb keeps only in-frame clones here, not all; method: immunoSEQ multiplex PCR. This table has just over 200,000 clones, about three quarters appearing once. This entry comes from a study of cytotoxic CD8 clonotypes in ibrutinib-treated CLL. Study background: Complete response was seen in 2 patients and partial in some 24; about 12 progressed and roughly 14 stayed remitted after a median around 68 months. Mean productive templates were around 260,000; mean productive rearrangements were 94,082.

There are 13 residues in the CDR3. The source material was PBMCs, sampled after 12 months of ibrutinib treatment. The receptor's source is a human donor with chronic lymphocytic leukemia. The chain recombines TRBV21-1 with TRBJ1-1. TRBV21-1 is tagged as a pseudogene. This chain's CDR3 is CASTSRGLREAFF. CDR3 coding DNA: TGTGCCAGCACCTCGAGGGGACTAAGGGAAGCTTTCTTT.